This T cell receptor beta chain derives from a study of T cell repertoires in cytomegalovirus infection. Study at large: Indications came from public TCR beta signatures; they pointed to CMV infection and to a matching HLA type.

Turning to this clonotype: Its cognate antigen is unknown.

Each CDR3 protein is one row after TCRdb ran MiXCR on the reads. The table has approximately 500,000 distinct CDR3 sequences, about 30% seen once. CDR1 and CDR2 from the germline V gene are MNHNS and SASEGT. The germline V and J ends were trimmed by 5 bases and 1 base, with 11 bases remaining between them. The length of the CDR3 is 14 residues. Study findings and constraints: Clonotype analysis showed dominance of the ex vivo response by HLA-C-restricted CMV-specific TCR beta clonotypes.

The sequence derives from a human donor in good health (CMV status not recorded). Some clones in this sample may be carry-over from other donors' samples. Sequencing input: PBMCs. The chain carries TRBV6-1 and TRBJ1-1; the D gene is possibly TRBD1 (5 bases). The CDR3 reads CASSRMGQNTEAFF. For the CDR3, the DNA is TGTGCCAGCAGTCGAATGGGGCAGAACACTGAAGCTTTCTTT.